The T cell receptor (beta chain) under discussion was sequenced for a study of T-cell reconstitution after alpha-beta-depleted transplantation in children (dated by TCRdb to the mid-2010s). For the study in its entirety: The study quantitatively tracked T-cell immune reconstitution after TCRalphabeta/CD19-depleted allogeneic hematopoietic cell transplantation in children using TCR repertoire profiling.

Libraries were prepared through PCR. TCRdb records Illumina HiSeq 2500 as the sequencer. Molecular barcoding was employed in the preparation of TCR libraries, with unique molecular identifiers being used to normalize TCRbeta repertoire quantification. The public reads were run again by TCRdb, first through fastp at Q25 and then through MiXCR, and only productive beta chains were kept. Identical CDR3 protein sequences are pooled into one entry, listed with their most common genes and DNA. Present in this sample are 360,000 or so distinct CDR3 sequences, roughly 22% of which were seen just once. Clones ranked in the top ten supply 3% to 4% of the sample. Measured from the cysteine to the phenylalanine, the CDR3 is 14 residues long. The CDR3 DNA has 42 bases and is translated from base 1. Between the V and J ends, shortened by 6 bases and 4 bases respectively, the junction contains 19 bases. CDR1 and CDR2 (DFQATT, SNEGSKA) derive from the germline V gene (reference sequence).

At least ten counts were recorded for this clonotype. Its binding antigen is unknown. No much larger clone is present one base from it, and per-base qualities are unavailable. Material: PBMCs from the stem cell graft donor, obtained from the stem cell graft. This clonotype was obtained from a human donor who donated a stem cell graft to a child with acute myeloid leukemia. The chain employs TRBV20-1 and TRBJ2-7; the D gene cannot be resolved reliably. CDR3 region: CSAIPPGSAYEQYF. The DNA reads as follows: TGCAGTGCGATCCCCCCCGGGTCGGCGTACGAGCAGTACTTC.